The clone carrying this TCR beta chain was observed a few times. Profiled with immunoSEQ multiplex PCR; TCRdb holds only in-frame clones, not every one. The sample has about 480,000 clones; roughly 85% are singletons. This sample stems from a study of shared clonotypes between healthy human individuals. The CDR3 sequence is 14 residues long. The trim removed 4 bases at V and 7 bases at J, leaving 8 bases unmatched. Germline V gene lookup returns CDR1 LNHDA and CDR2 SQIVND (reference sequence). This receptor was taken from a woman aged 40-49 years in good health. Some clones in this sample may be carry-over from other donors' samples. Sequenced material: PBMCs. The V call is TRBV19, the J call TRBJ1-1; 8 bases line up with TRBD1. CDR3 in DNA: TGTGCCAGTAGTAACAGGGGGTCGCAGGGTGAAGCTTTCTTT. It encodes CASSNRGSQGEAFF.